Listed below are T cell receptor beta chains from one sample, sequenced in a study of blood T cells in healthy people across ages. TCRdb redid the calling of the 5' RACE reads with MiXCR, one entry per CDR3 protein. The repertoire holds hundreds of thousands of distinct CDR3 sequences, with around 32% as singletons. The sample comprised blood. The receptors stem from a woman at least 80 years old in good health. Each CDR3 is given with its conserved first and last residue. The D gene is left open where the match is weak. Some rows mark clone size as missing; the rest say once, few, many or name a class of expanded clone.

V,D,size,J,DNA,CDR3
TRBV3-1,NA,NA,TRBJ2-2,TGTGCCAGCAGCTCTCGAGGAGCGGCGAACACCGGGGAGCTGTTTTTT,CASSSRGAANTGELFF
TRBV7-8,TRBD2,many,TRBJ2-1,TGTGCCAGCAGCTTAGCGTTAGCGGGGGCCCAACCCGCTAACAATGAGCAGTTCTTC,CASSLALAGAQPANNEQFF
TRBV3-1,TRBD2,NA,TRBJ2-1,TGTGCCAGCAGCCGACTAGCCGAAGAGCAGTTCTTC,CASSRLAEEQFF
TRBV10-2,TRBD2,many,TRBJ2-7,TGCGCCAGCAGGGTAGCGGGGGGGCACGAGCAGTACTTC,CASRVAGGHEQYF
TRBV5-1,NA,NA,TRBJ2-3,TGCGCCAGCAGCCCGGTTGTCTCCACCACGCAGTATTTT,CASSPVVSTTQYF
TRBV5-1,TRBD2,NA,TRBJ2-1,TGCGCCAGCAGCCCCGGACTAGCGGGGCATGAGCAGTTCTTC,CASSPGLAGHEQFF
TRBV30,NA,NA,TRBJ1-1,TGTGCCTGGAGTGTAGTCCAGGAAGGGACTGAAGCTTTCTTT,CAWSVVQEGTEAFF
TRBV10-3,NA,few,TRBJ1-1,TGTGCCATCAGTCCCCGGGGAAAGGACACTGAAGCTTTCTTT,CAISPRGKDTEAFF
TRBV12-3/TRBV12-4,NA,few,TRBJ2-2,TGTGCCAGCAATACCCGCAGGAGCACCGGGGAGCTGTTTTTT,CASNTRRSTGELFF
TRBV6-1,NA,NA,TRBJ1-4,TGTGCCAGCAGTGAAAGAGGGCCCAGGGAAAAACTGTTTTTT,CASSERGPREKLFF
TRBV20-1,TRBD2,many,TRBJ2-7,TGCAGTGCTAGCCCCCAGGGGCGGGGGGCCCTCGAGCAGTACTTC,CSASPQGRGALEQYF
TRBV20-1,NA,NA,TRBJ1-1,TGCAGTGTTGTGGACAGAGAGACTGAAGCTTTCTTT,CSVVDRETEAFF
TRBV7-7,TRBD2,few,TRBJ2-2,TGTGCCAGCAGCTTAGAACTAGCGCGTAACACCGGGGAGCTGTTTTTT,CASSLELARNTGELFF
TRBV2,NA,NA,TRBJ2-1,TGTGCCAGCAGTGAAGTCGGGGTGGGTGCCTCCTACAATGAGCAGTTCTTC,CASSEVGVGASYNEQFF
TRBV30,NA,few,TRBJ2-1,TGTGCCTGGAGTCCCGGCGGCGGGACGAGCTCCTACAATGAGCAGTTCTTC,CAWSPGGGTSSYNEQFF
TRBV30,NA,many,TRBJ2-7,TGTGCCTGGAGTGTAGGGGCGCCTACCTACGAGCAGTACTTC,CAWSVGAPTYEQYF
TRBV11-1,TRBD1,many,TRBJ2-7,TGTGCCAGCAGTTATCACTCCGGGACAGGGTTCTACGAGCAGTACTTC,CASSYHSGTGFYEQYF
TRBV20-1,NA,once,TRBJ1-1,TGCAGTGCTAGAGGGTCAGGGACCGGTGAAGCTTTCTTT,CSARGSGTGEAFF
TRBV3-1,NA,many,TRBJ2-6,TGTGCCAGCAGTGACAAGGTGGGCCTCGGGGCCAACGTCCTGACTTTC,CASSDKVGLGANVLTF
TRBV7-2,NA,few,TRBJ1-3,TGTGCCAGCAGCTTAGCCCGGGCCGTAGGTGGAAACACCATATATTTT,CASSLARAVGGNTIYF
TRBV12-3/TRBV12-4,NA,many,TRBJ2-1,TGTGCCAGCAGTTTAGCGGGTGGAGTTTTCGGGAATGAGCAGTTCTTC,CASSLAGGVFGNEQFF
TRBV20-1,NA,NA,TRBJ1-5,TGCAGTGCTAGAGAACGGGGGGCACCTATCTCGGCCCAGCATTTT,CSARERGAPISAQHF
TRBV27,TRBD1,many,TRBJ1-5,TGTGCCAGCAGCTTGACAGGGTCTACTCAGCCCCAGCATTTT,CASSLTGSTQPQHF
TRBV20-1,TRBD2,NA,TRBJ2-7,TGCAGTGCCACGGAAGAGCGGGGGGGTTACAATGAGCAGTACTTC,CSATEERGGYNEQYF
TRBV7-2,NA,few,TRBJ2-2,TGTGCCAGCAGCTTATGGGGCCCGGGTAACACCGGGGAGCTGTTTTTT,CASSLWGPGNTGELFF
TRBV20-1,TRBD2,many,TRBJ2-5,TGCAGTGCTAGTCTTGGGACTAGCGCACAAGAGACCCAGTACTTC,CSASLGTSAQETQYF
TRBV9,NA,few,TRBJ1-1,TGTGCCAGCAGTGTAGTACCCGTGGCCACTGAAGCTTTCTTT,CASSVVPVATEAFF
TRBV5-1,NA,NA,TRBJ2-7,TGCGCCAGCAGCCCCCGGGACAAAAACGAGCAGTACTTC,CASSPRDKNEQYF
TRBV5-1,NA,few,TRBJ1-2,TGCGCCAGCAGCTTAACAGGGACCCTGGATGGCTACACCTTC,CASSLTGTLDGYTF
TRBV2,NA,few,TRBJ1-2,TGTGCCAGCACCGAGAGGACACTTGGATATGGCTACACCTTC,CASTERTLGYGYTF
TRBV29-1,TRBD2,NA,TRBJ2-1,TGCAGCGTTGGTCTTAGCGGGAAGGCCAATGAGCAGTTCTTC,CSVGLSGKANEQFF
TRBV30,TRBD1,NA,TRBJ2-3,TGTGCCTGGTCCTGGTTAGGACAGGGCACAGATACGCAGTATTTT,CAWSWLGQGTDTQYF
TRBV20-1,TRBD1,many,TRBJ1-2,TGCAGTGCTACCCCAATGGACAGGCCGCCGGGAAGTGGCTACACCTTC,CSATPMDRPPGSGYTF
TRBV5-1,NA,few,TRBJ1-1,TGCGCCAGCAGCCCACATAATTCTGGGCCGGGGAGCACTGAAACTTTCTTT,CASSPHNSGPGSTETFF
TRBV20-1,NA,many,TRBJ2-3,TGCAGTGCAACCCGTTTCGAGTCGTGGGCAGATACGCAGTATTTT,CSATRFESWADTQYF
TRBV30,TRBD2,NA,TRBJ2-7,TGTGCCTGGAGTGTGGGCGGGGGGGTTTACAATGAGCAGTACTTC,CAWSVGGGVYNEQYF
TRBV10-3,TRBD2,many,TRBJ2-3,TGTGCCATCAGTGACTTTAGCGGGGGGATCACAGATACGCAGTATTTT,CAISDFSGGITDTQYF
TRBV2,NA,NA,TRBJ1-2,TGTGCCAGCAGTGATCAGGGGCGTATGAGTGGCTACACCTTC,CASSDQGRMSGYTF
TRBV20-1,NA,few,TRBJ2-7,TGCAGTGCCCTAGGTGGCCCCTACGAGCAGTACTTC,CSALGGPYEQYF
TRBV27,TRBD2,NA,TRBJ2-5,TGTGCCAGCAGTACACGGACTAGCGGGAGTAGGGAGACCCAGTACTTC,CASSTRTSGSRETQYF
TRBV29-1,NA,many,TRBJ1-1,TGCAGCTCACAGCCGGGGGGGAACACTGAAGCTTTCTTT,CSSQPGGNTEAFF
TRBV5-1,NA,NA,TRBJ2-7,TGCGCCAGCAGTAGCCGGACCCAACCCTACGAGCAGTACTTC,CASSSRTQPYEQYF
TRBV20-1,TRBD2,many,TRBJ2-7,TGCAGTGCTAGAGCCGGGACTAGCGGGTACGAGCAGTACTTC,CSARAGTSGYEQYF
TRBV20-1,TRBD2,many,TRBJ2-1,TGCAGTGCTAGCGAAGGACTAGCGGGGCCCTACAATGAGCAGTTCTTC,CSASEGLAGPYNEQFF
TRBV9,TRBD1,few,TRBJ1-2,TGTGCCAGCAGCTCTACTACAGGGGGTAACTATGGCTACACCTTC,CASSSTTGGNYGYTF
TRBV2,NA,many,TRBJ1-2,TGTGCCAGCAGCGAGTATGGGGCGAGCTACACCTTC,CASSEYGASYTF
TRBV5-1,TRBD1,NA,TRBJ2-2,TGCGCCAGCAGCTTGTATTCGCGGACAGGTACAGCCGGGGAGCTGTTTTTT,CASSLYSRTGTAGELFF
TRBV6-1,NA,many,TRBJ2-7,TGTGCCAGCCGCGAGGGAGGAGGGTACTACGAGCAGTACTTC,CASREGGGYYEQYF
TRBV7-9,TRBD2,many,TRBJ2-5,TGTGCCAGCAGCTTACTCTCCCCGCGGGGGTTCGAGACCCAGTACTTC,CASSLLSPRGFETQYF
TRBV25-1,NA,once,TRBJ1-6,TGTGCCAGCACCACGGCTGGATCACCCCCCCACTTT,CASTTAGSPPHF
TRBV5-5,TRBD1,NA,TRBJ1-1,TGTGCCAGCAGCTTGGGACAGGGGTTGAACACTGAAGCTTTCTTT,CASSLGQGLNTEAFF
TRBV7-2,TRBD2,NA,TRBJ2-3,TGCGCCAGCGTATGGACTAGCGGGGAAGGAGGAACAGATACGCAGTATTTT,CASVWTSGEGGTDTQYF
TRBV24-1,TRBD1,NA,TRBJ1-4,TGTGCCGTCGGGTTCGGAGGACAGGGGAGTGAAAAACTGTTTTTT,CAVGFGGQGSEKLFF
TRBV20-1,NA,NA,TRBJ2-7,TGCAGTGCTAGAGGAGGCGGCTCCTACGAGCAGTACTTC,CSARGGGSYEQYF